This TCR beta chain was documented in a study of molecular identifiers for immune sequencing clone quantification (dated by TCRdb to the late 2010s). Concerning the study at large: For a replicate experiment, RNA from around 20,000 or 100,000 naive CD8 T cells was divided into five aliquots, and four of the five aliquots were sequenced. The study was a methods study using CD8 T cells to benchmark molecular-identifier clustering-based TCR repertoire sequencing (MIDCIRS) and TCR RNA copy counting.

Study-wide conclusions, independent of this receptor: Modeling gave 3 to 3.5 recovered TCR RNA copies per cell versus around 10 by digital PCR, implying roughly 29% capture efficiency. Identical TCR molecules sharing a barcode could cause highly expanded clone sizes to be underestimated. Naive libraries contained spiked-in Jurkat TCR RNA (more than 9 copies' worth), which is not part of the donor repertoire. In CMV-specific effector cells, clones with more than 20 RNA copies accounted for over 97% of molecules, whereas in naive cells such clones accounted for under 1%. Spiked-in Jurkat TCR RNA equal to a single cell's worth was reported to be detectable even within one million naive CD8 T cells. When barcode sub-clustering was omitted, TCR diversity was inflated by chimeric consensus sequences, with chimeras reaching as high as 47%.

Libraries of naive CD8 T cells were built from anywhere between about 17,000 and 1,000,000 sorted cells, with 10%, 30% or 50% of the purified RNA used. Naive CD8 T cells, defined as CD8+CD4-CCR7+CD45RA+, were FACS-sorted into RLT Plus buffer on a BD FACSAria II. Roughly ten TCR copies' worth of Jurkat RNA were spiked into roughly 20,000-1,000,000 naive CD8 T cell samples to test detection sensitivity. CD8 T cells were enriched with RosetteSep CD8+ T Cell Enrichment Cocktail and Ficoll-Paque, followed by ACK red cell lysis. Trimming accounts for 4 bases at V and 0 bases at J, while the number of junction bases matched to no gene is 8. Including cysteine and phenylalanine, the CDR3 has 16 amino acids. The sequence is cut down to CDR3 DNA, 48 bases in frame from base 1. The germline V gene (reference sequence) provides CDR1 LGHDT and CDR2 YNNKEL. This clonotype was seen many times. The antigen it binds to is not known. No base qualities exist here, and no much larger clone lies one base off it.

Receptors were amplified or captured by PCR. The sequencer was a NextSeq 500. Bulk TCR libraries were generated as previously described, with the TCR primers listed in Table S5 used. Purification of total RNA was performed with the Qiagen AllPrep DNA/RNA kit. Reads from multiple sequencing runs of the same library were pooled before analysis. Per the authors' processing: Reads were retained only if their TCR constant sequence matched exactly, and those retained reads were trimmed to 150 nt and grouped according to their 12-nt molecular barcodes. Reads inside each barcode group were sub-clustered using a 15% Levenshtein threshold, and a quality-weighted consensus sequence was constructed for each RNA molecule. Non-functional sequences were excluded, and lower-count sequences lying one edit away from another sequence were also excluded. On the basis of fitting two negative binomial distributions, barcode sub-clusters with fewer than 20% of the maximum read count were discarded. The public reads were quality trimmed at Q25 with fastp and then assembled into clones with MiXCR by TCRdb, keeping productive beta chains. Records with the same CDR3 protein are collapsed into one entry carrying the most frequent genes and DNA. These V and J calls originate from TCRdb's pipeline instead of the authors' own analysis. The sample contains 97,000 or so distinct CDR3 sequences, around 24% of them found a single time. 0.94% of the sample is in the top ten clones.

The clonotype originates from a human donor in good health. Some libraries in this study had Jurkat cell RNA spiked in. The chain links TRBV3-1 with TRBJ2-5; TRBD1 fits 7 bases in the junction. The material sequenced was naive CD8+ T cells from blood, with Jurkat cell RNA spiked in. The cell subset or site label on this specimen signifies: FACS-sorted CD8+CD4-CCR7+CD45RA+ naive T cells. The nucleotide sequence reads as follows: TGTGCCAGCAGCCCCTTCACGGGACAGTACCAAGAGACCCAGTACTTC. It translates to CASSPFTGQYQETQYF.